The rows below give T cell receptor beta chains drawn from one sample of a study of shared clonotypes between healthy human individuals. Method: immunoSEQ multiplex PCR; TCRdb's copy keeps in-frame clones and lacks some. The sample contains hundreds of thousands of clones, approximately 96% of which appear only once. What was sequenced was naive CD8+ T cells sorted from blood. These receptors came from a woman aged 25 to 39 in good health. Each CDR3 is given with its conserved first and last residue. Each record gives: V gene, CDR3 protein.

v_call: TRBV4-1; cdr3_aa: CASMSGTSSYNEQFF
v_call: TRBV23-1; cdr3_aa: CASSQRQENNQPQHF
v_call: TRBV27; cdr3_aa: CASSLGTGGFEQYF
v_call: TRBV4-1; cdr3_aa: CASSQDYRQGYGYTF
v_call: TRBV18; cdr3_aa: CASSPVREKLFF
v_call: TRBV11-3; cdr3_aa: CASSSNRDRFNEQFF
v_call: TRBV9; cdr3_aa: CASSPGQATNEKLFF
v_call: TRBV28; cdr3_aa: CASSLVPQGAQPQHF
v_call: TRBV7-6; cdr3_aa: CASSLGNSEGYTF
v_call: TRBV4-1; cdr3_aa: CASSQDLMNTEAFF
v_call: TRBV7-9; cdr3_aa: CASSHTATSYNEQFF
v_call: TRBV13; cdr3_aa: CASSLGTGKMAFF
v_call: TRBV5-4; cdr3_aa: CASSLDLKVNEQYF
v_call: TRBV10-3; cdr3_aa: CAIGDPTSGSNEQFF
v_call: TRBV9; cdr3_aa: CASSARSLRRDNQDYGYTF
v_call: TRBV9; cdr3_aa: CASSAGLAGVVGETQYF
v_call: TRBV28; cdr3_aa: CASSLGRGLSNQPQHF
v_call: TRBV9; cdr3_aa: CASSPRTSGNYEQYF
v_call: TRBV7-9; cdr3_aa: CASSLGEGQPQHF
v_call: TRBV5-6; cdr3_aa: CASSWFSVFRYGYTF